The T cell receptor (beta chain) described here comes from a study of blood T cell repertoires in COVID-19. The CDR3 totals 11 residues. The V gene's germline CDR1 is MNHEY and CDR2 SVGAGI. Trimming stripped 8 bases from V and 0 bases from J, with 4 bases between. Sequencing used immunoSEQ multiplex PCR; TCRdb keeps in-frame clones, though not all of them. The sample lists about 160,000 clones, approximately 86% seen once, with just under 4% in the top ten. This clonotype originated in a woman in her fifties or sixties who had recovered from COVID-19. The specimen sequenced was peripheral blood. J is TRBJ1-1 and V is TRBV6-5, with no clear D. The CDR3 nucleotides read TGTGCCAGCGCGTTGAACACTGAAGCTTTCTTT. Its protein is CASALNTEAFF.